This TCR beta chain was identified in a study of T-cell reconstitution after alpha-beta-depleted transplantation in children. Molecular barcoding with unique molecular identifiers was used for the TCRbeta library. TCRdb analysed the PCR reads with MiXCR anew, one entry per CDR3 protein. In the table there are hundreds of thousands of distinct CDR3 sequences, roughly a quarter of which are singletons. This clonotype was observed many times. Germline-derived CDR1 and CDR2 are ENHRY and SYGVKD. V lost 0 bases and J lost 2; bases outside the gene matches: 6. The CDR3 covers 17 residues. The chain joins TRBV10-3 to TRBJ2-1; the match to TRBD2 covers 8 bases. The source was PBMCs, mostly from graft donor cells, collected 360 days after TCRalphabeta/CD19-depleted stem cell transplant. This receptor was taken from a female patient aged 2-10 years who had a stem cell transplant for congenital amegakaryocytic thrombocytopenia, so the T cells may come from the graft donor. The CDR3 DNA follows: TGTGCCATCAGTGAGTCGGAAGCTAGCGGGCCCTACAATGAGCAGTTCTTC. It translates to CAISESEASGPYNEQFF.